Below, 8 T cell receptor beta chains from the same sample are listed, as sequenced in a study of T cell repertoires in ileal Crohn's disease. Produced via immunoSEQ multiplex PCR; TCRdb's table is partial and in-frame only. Among 9,500 to 12,000 clones listed, more than 65% were seen once. Source material: ileal tissue. The receptors here all came from an adult with Crohn's disease.

This chain joins TRBV7-6 and TRBJ2-1; D unresolved. CDR1 is SGHVS and CDR2 is FNYEAQ in the germline V gene. The ends were cut back, 2 bases at V and 0 bases at J, with 11 bases in the middle. The CDR3 is made up of 16 amino acids. The CDR3 sequence is CASSLNPSVSYNEQFF. The CDR3 DNA follows: TGTGCCAGCAGCTTAAATCCGTCAGTCTCCTACAATGAGCAGTTCTTC.

This chain links TRBV7-2 with TRBJ2-7; tentatively, D is TRBD2 (6 bases). Trimming shortened V by 1 base and J by 4 bases, and 11 bases separated the two germline ends. The germline CDR1 and CDR2 sequences are SGHTA and FQGNSA. The CDR3 covers 14 residues. CDR3 region: CASSLGGSGYEQYF. The CDR3 DNA reads as TGTGCCAGCAGCTTAGGGGGTAGCGGATACGAGCAGTACTTC.

The V and J genes are TRBV6-1 and TRBJ1-3, with D perhaps matching TRBD1 (5 bases). The CDR3 is 17 residues long. Trimming took 2 bases from V and 0 from J, leaving 14 bases between them. Germline V gene lookup returns CDR1 MNHNS and CDR2 SASEGT. Here the CDR3 DNA reads TGTGCCAGCAGTGAACAATCGGCGGGGCCCTCTGGAAACACCATATATTTT. Its translation is CASSEQSAGPSGNTIYF.

This chain connects TRBV30 to TRBJ1-5; D is undetermined. The V gene's germline CDR1 is GTSNPN and CDR2 SVGIG (reference sequence). The length of the CDR3 is 13 residues. Trimming stripped 2 bases from V and 7 bases from J, with 12 bases between. Here the CDR3 DNA reads TGTGCCTGGAGTCTGAGGGATTCCCAGCCCCAGCATTTT. As protein: CAWSLRDSQPQHF. The whole variable domain, remainder taken from reference TRBV30 and TRBJ1-5, is SQTIHQWPATLVQPVGSPLSLECTVEGTSNPNLYWYRQAAGRGLQLLFYSVGIGQISSEVPQNLSASRPQDRQFILSSKKLLLSDSGFYLCAWSLRDSQPQHFGDGTRLSIL.

The chain uses TRBV18 and TRBJ2-3; 7 bases match TRBD2. This CDR3 has 15 amino acids. The ends lost 3 bases at V and 2 bases at J; junction bases unmatched: 5. The germline V gene has CDR1 KGHSH and CDR2 LQKENI. As DNA, the CDR3 is TGTGCCAGCTCACCGGGAGGGGCAACCACAGATACGCAGTATTTT. Translating it yields CASSPGGATTDTQYF.

V and J are TRBV27 and TRBJ1-1; no reliable D call. This CDR3 is 12 amino acids long. Trimming cost V 5 bases and J 1 base, with 5 bases left between them. Germline CDR1 reads MNHEY; CDR2 reads SMNVEV (reference sequence). CDR3 sequence (DNA): TGTGCCAGCAGTCACAGGAACACTGAAGCTTTCTTT. It yields the protein CASSHRNTEAFF.

The V and J genes are TRBV7-8 and TRBJ2-7; D is unclear. V was clipped by 0 bases and J by 2 bases, with 8 bases between them. The CDR3 totals 14 residues. Germline CDR1 reads SGHVS; CDR2 reads FQNEAQ. CDR3 sequence (DNA): TGTGCCAGCAGCTTAGCTGGCGGAACCTACGAGCAGTACTTC. This gives the protein CASSLAGGTYEQYF.

This clone has only a few counts. The chain uses TRBV27 and TRBJ1-5; D is unclear. Trimming removed 0 bases at V and 7 bases at J, with 7 bases between. CDR1 MNHEY and CDR2 SMNVEV come from the germline V gene (reference sequence). The CDR3 sequence is 13 residues long. The CDR3 DNA sequence: TGTGCCAGCAGTTTATCCGGGGTCCAGCCCCAGCATTTT. It is translated as CASSLSGVQPQHF.